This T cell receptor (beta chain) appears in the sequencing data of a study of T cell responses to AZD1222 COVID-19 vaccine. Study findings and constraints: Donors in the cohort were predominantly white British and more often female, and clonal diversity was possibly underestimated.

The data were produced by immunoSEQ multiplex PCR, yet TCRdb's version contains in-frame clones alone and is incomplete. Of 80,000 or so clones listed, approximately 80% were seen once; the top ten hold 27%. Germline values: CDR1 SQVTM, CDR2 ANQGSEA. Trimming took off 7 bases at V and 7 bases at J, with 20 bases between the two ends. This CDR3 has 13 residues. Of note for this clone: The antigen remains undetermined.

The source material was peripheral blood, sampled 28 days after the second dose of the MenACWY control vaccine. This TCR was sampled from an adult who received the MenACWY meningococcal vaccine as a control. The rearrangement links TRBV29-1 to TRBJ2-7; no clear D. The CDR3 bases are TGCAGCGCCCTTGCTGGGAATATTAATGAGCAGTACTTC. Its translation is CSALAGNINEQYF.